This T cell receptor (beta chain) was captured in a study of shared clonotypes between healthy human individuals (dated by TCRdb to the early 2020s). For the wider study: The cohort comprised a couple of women and a few men aged 18 to 49 years. Each donor's leukapheresis produced roughly between roughly 0.94 and 9.5 billion PBMCs. To estimate repertoire size and how much clonotypes are shared between individuals, the study performed deep sequencing of blood TCR repertoires from a few healthy adults. For each donor, CD4 naive and CD4 memory were each run on three plates, CD8 naive on two plates, and CD8 memory on one plate. To increase sequencing depth and limit assay-specific biases, TCR repertoire library preparation and sequencing were carried out by different laboratories using diverse techniques.

The paper as a whole reports these results and caveats: When a handful of donors were compared, the shared fraction of clonotypes was 5% to 6.5% for naive CD4, less than 4% for naive CD8, about 2.4% for memory CD4, and roughly 0.43% for memory CD8. Compared with non-shared clonotypes, the clonotypes found in all four sorted-subset donors had higher generation probabilities. The small number of donors limited the genetic and exposure-history diversity represented. Only blood was sampled, and tissue TCR repertoires likely differ from those in blood. Pairwise subsampling led to the expectation that sequencing depth would affect the degree of clonotype sharing among donors. Incomplete sequencing was indicated by rarefaction of sorted-subset datasets, despite the large sequencing depth. Naive subsets generally had larger estimated clonotype richness than memory subsets.

The CDR3 sequence holds 16 residues, the cysteine and phenylalanine included. Solely the CDR3 DNA is kept, with 48 bases framed from the first base. Per the germline V gene, MNHEY is the CDR1 and SVGAGI is the CDR2. From V the trimming removes 0 bases and from J it removes 4 bases, while the gene matches leave 9 bases of the junction unaccounted for. For the CD8 naive samples, CD45RO-negative cells were positively selected for CCR7, yielding a CD45RA+CCR7+ population from which TemRA cells were excluded. The donors were healthy, HIV-negative adults who had no recently reported acute infections or vaccinations. Every donor was a Caucasian adult residing in Nashville, Tennessee, USA. After blood collection by leukapheresis, PBMCs were isolated using Ficoll-Histopaque density gradient centrifugation and then cryopreserved in the vapor phase of liquid nitrogen. Purity and quantity of every magnetically sorted T cell population were checked by analytical flow cytometry. Genomic DNA was isolated from each sorted fraction and quantified by UV absorbance on a Nanodrop 2000c.

As concerns this clone: Its specific antigen is unknown. Base qualities are not provided; no much larger clone lies one nucleotide away.

TCR CDR3 regions were amplified from genomic DNA by multiplex PCR using the deep immunoSEQ assay. Extracted genomic DNA from each cell subset was distributed evenly across all wells of several immunoSEQ 96-well plates, and each plate was treated as a replicate. For sorted subsets, 150 to 250 ng of genomic DNA, equivalent to 25,000 to 30,000 T cell genomes, went into each replicate PCR. The purified libraries were quantified using a Qubit 3.0 fluorometer, sized with a Bioanalyzer 2100, and then quantified again using the KAPA Library Quantification kit. Each immunoSEQ 96-well plate was sequenced on its own single-read 150-cycle Illumina NextSeq 550 flow cell. Turning to the authors' computational methods: The immunoSEQ output contained only junctional sequences without quality scores, so filtering could not match that applied to full-length reads. To assign V/J genes and CDR3, sequences were annotated using PyIR, a Python wrapper for IgBLAST v1.9, with IMGT germline references. Reads were removed for weak V/J assignments (E-value above 1e-6), missing CDR3, stop codons, out-of-frame junctions, or ambiguous translated residues. V3J clonotypes were defined as sequences sharing the same inferred V gene, J gene, and CDR3 amino acid sequence. Percentage overlap between repertoires was calculated by dividing the number of shared unique clonotypes by the size of the smaller repertoire. Three approaches were used to assess repertoire richness: RTK rarefaction, the Chao1 estimator, and Recon v2.1 estimates of unobserved clonotypes. OLGA was used to compute generation probabilities for all TCRbeta clonotypes that the gDNA method yielded from a handful of donors. Here the immuneACCESS table is served through TCRdb, limited to in-frame sequences with V and J called. Missing clones are a known gap in these copies; in checked studies unresolved V genes cover under half, and the rest lacks a known reason. V and J calls and clone size come straight from that table; D and trimming were deduced from the DNA. The sample yields millions of clones; roughly 95% were counted once. The ten biggest clones cover around 1.1% of the sample.

The chain employs TRBV6-5 and TRBJ2-7, with TRBD2 matching 7 junction bases. The clonotype was recovered from a man aged 18-30 years in good health. Material: naive CD8+ T cells sorted from blood. In the paper's terms, the cell subset or site label means: CD45RA+CCR7+. CDR3 loop: CASSYSSGPRLYEQYF. The DNA sequence reads TGTGCCAGCAGTTACTCTAGCGGGCCAAGACTATACGAGCAGTACTTC.